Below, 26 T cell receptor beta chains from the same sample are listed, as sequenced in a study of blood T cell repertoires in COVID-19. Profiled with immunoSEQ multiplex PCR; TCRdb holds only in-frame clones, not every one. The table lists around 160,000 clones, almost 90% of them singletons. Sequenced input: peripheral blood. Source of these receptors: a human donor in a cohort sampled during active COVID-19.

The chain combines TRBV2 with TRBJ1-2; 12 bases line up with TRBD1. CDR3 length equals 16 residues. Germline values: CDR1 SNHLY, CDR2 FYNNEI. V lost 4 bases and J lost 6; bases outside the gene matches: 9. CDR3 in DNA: TGTGCCAGCAGTGCTCAGAGGGGACAGGGGGCGAATGGCTACACCTTC. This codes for CASSAQRGQGANGYTF.

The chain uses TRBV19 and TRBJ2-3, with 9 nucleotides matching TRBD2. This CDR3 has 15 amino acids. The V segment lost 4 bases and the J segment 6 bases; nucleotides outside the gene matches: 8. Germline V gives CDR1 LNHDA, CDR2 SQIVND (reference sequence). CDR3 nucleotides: TGTGCCAGTAGTAGGATAGCGGGGGTTAGGGATACGCAGTATTTT. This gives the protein CASSRIAGVRDTQYF.

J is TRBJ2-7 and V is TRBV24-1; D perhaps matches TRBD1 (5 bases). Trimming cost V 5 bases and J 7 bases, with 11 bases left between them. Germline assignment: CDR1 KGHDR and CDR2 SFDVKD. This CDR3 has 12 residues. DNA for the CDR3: TGTGCCACCAGTGGCTGGGGCCCGGAGCAGTACTTC. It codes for CATSGWGPEQYF.

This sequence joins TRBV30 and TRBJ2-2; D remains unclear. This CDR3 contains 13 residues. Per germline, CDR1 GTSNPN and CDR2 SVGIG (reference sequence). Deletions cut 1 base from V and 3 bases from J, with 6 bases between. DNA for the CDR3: TGTGCCTGGAGTGGAGAGGACACCGGGGAGCTGTTTTTT. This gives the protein CAWSGEDTGELFF.

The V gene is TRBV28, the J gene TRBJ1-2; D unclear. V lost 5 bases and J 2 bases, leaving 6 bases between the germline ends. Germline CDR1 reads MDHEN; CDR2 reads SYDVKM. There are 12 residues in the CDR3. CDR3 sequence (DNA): TGTGCCAGCAGTCTTCTAAACTATGGCTACACCTTC. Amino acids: CASSLLNYGYTF.

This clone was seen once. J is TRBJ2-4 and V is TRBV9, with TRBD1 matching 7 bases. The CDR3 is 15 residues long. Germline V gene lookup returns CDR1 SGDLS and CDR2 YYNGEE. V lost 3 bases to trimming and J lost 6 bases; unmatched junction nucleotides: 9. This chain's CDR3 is CASSARGQISNIQYF. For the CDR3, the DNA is TGTGCCAGCAGCGCTAGGGGACAGATATCAAACATTCAGTACTTC.

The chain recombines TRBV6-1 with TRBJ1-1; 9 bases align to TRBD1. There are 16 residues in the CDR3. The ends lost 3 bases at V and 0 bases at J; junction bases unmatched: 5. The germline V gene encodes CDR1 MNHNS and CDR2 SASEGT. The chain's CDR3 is CASSDDRGTMNTEAFF. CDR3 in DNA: TGTGCCAGCAGTGACGACAGGGGGACAATGAACACTGAAGCTTTCTTT.

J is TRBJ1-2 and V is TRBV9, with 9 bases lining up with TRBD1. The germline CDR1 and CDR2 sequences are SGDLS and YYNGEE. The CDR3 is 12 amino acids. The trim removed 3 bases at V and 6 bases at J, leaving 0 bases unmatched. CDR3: CASSGTGDGYTF. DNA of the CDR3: TGTGCCAGCAGCGGGACAGGGGATGGCTACACCTTC. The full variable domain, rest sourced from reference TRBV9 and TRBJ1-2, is DSGVTQTPKHLITATGQRVTLRCSPRSGDLSVYWYQQSLDQGLQFLIQYYNGEERAKGNILERFSAQQFPDLHSELNLSSLELGDSALYFCASSGTGDGYTFGSGTRLTVV.

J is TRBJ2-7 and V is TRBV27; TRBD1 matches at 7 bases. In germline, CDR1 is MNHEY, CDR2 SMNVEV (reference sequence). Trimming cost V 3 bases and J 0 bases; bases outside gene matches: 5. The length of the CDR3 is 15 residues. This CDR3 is CASSFTGASSYEQYF. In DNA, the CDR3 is TGTGCCAGCAGTTTTACAGGGGCAAGCTCCTACGAGCAGTACTTC.

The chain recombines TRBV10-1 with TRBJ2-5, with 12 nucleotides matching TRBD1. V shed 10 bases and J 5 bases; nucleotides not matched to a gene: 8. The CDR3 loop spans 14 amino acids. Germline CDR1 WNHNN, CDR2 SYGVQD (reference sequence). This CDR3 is CATSGTGGGETQYF. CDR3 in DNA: TGCGCCACCTCCGGGACAGGGGGCGGGGAGACCCAGTACTTC.

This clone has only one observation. CDR3 sequence reads: CASSQDLTDNSPLHF. CDR3 in DNA: TGTGCCAGCAGCCAAGATCTAACGGATAATTCACCCCTCCACTTT. V gene TRBV4-2 combines with J gene TRBJ1-6; D uncertain. Germline V gives CDR1 LGHNA, CDR2 YNFKEQ. The CDR3 length is 15 residues. V was cut by 0 bases and J by 5 bases, with 8 bases left in between.

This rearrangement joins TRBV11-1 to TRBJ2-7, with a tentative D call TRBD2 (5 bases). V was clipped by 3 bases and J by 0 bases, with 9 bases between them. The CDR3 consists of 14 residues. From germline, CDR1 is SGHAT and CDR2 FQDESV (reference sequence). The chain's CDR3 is CASSLLAYSYEQYF. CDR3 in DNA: TGTGCCAGCAGCTTGTTAGCGTACTCCTACGAGCAGTACTTC.

CDR3 amino acids: CASSSRAGRATEAFF. Written as DNA, the CDR3 is TGTGCCAGCAGCTCAAGGGCGGGGAGGGCCACTGAAGCTTTCTTT. The genes are TRBV7-9 and TRBJ1-1; D gene unclear. This CDR3 is built from 15 residues. The V gene lost 4 bases and the J gene lost 4 bases, with 16 bases spanning the gap. Germline lookup yields CDR1 SEHNR and CDR2 FQNEAQ (reference sequence).

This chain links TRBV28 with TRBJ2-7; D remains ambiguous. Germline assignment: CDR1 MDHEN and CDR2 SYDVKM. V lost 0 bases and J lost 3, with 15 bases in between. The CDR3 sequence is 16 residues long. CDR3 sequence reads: CASSLWMSNQLYEQYF. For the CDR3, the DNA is TGTGCCAGCAGTTTATGGATGAGTAACCAACTCTACGAGCAGTACTTC.

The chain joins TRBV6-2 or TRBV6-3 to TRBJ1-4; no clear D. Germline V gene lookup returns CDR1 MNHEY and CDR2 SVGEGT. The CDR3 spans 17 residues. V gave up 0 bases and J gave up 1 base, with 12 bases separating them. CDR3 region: CASSYSTRGVTNEKLFF. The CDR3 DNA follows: TGTGCCAGCAGTTACTCGACACGGGGTGTAACTAATGAAAAACTGTTTTTT.

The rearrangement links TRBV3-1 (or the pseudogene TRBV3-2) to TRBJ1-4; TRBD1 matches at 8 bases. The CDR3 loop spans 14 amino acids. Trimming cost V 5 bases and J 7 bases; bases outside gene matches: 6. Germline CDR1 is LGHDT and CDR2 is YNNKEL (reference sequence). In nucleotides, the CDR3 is TGTGCCAGCAGCACCGGACAGGGTTCTGAAAAACTGTTTTTT. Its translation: CASSTGQGSEKLFF.

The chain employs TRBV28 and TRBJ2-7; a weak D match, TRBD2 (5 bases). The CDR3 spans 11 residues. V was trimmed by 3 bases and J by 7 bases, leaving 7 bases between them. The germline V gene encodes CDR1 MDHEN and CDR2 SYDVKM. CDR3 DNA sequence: TGTGCCAGCAGTTTGACGGGGGAGCAGTACTTC. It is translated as CASSLTGEQYF.

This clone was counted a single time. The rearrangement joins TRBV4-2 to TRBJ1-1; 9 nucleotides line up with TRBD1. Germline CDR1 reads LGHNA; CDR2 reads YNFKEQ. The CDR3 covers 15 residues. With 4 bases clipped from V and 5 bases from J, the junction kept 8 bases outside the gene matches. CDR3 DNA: TGTGCCAGCAGCCCCCTTGAGACAGGGGGAACTGAAGCTTTCTTT. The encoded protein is CASSPLETGGTEAFF.

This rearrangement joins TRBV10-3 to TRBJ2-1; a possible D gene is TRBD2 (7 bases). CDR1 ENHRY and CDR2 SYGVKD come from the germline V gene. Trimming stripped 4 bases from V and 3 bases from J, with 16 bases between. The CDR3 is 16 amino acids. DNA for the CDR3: TGTGCCATCAGTGTATCTGGCGGGGGACACTACAATGAGCAGTTCTTC. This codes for CAISVSGGGHYNEQFF.

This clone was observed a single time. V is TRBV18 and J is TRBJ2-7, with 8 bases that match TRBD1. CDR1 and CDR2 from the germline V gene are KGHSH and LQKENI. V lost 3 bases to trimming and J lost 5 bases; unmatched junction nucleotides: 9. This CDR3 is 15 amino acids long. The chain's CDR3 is CASSPDRVVLHEQYF. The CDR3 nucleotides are TGTGCCAGCTCACCGGACAGGGTTGTGCTTCACGAGCAGTACTTC.

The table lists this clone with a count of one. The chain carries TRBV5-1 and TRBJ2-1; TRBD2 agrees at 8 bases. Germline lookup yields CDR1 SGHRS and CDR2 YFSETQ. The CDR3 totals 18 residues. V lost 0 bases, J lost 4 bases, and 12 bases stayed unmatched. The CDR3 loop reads CASSLEESTSGRYNEQFF. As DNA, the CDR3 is TGCGCCAGCAGCTTGGAAGAGAGTACTAGCGGAAGATACAATGAGCAGTTCTTC.

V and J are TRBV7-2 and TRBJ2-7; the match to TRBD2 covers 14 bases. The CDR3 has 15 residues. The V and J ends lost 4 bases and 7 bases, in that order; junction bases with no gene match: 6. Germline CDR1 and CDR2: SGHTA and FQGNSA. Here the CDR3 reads CASSSGLAGGNEQYF. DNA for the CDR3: TGTGCCAGCAGCTCAGGACTAGCGGGAGGAAATGAGCAGTACTTC.

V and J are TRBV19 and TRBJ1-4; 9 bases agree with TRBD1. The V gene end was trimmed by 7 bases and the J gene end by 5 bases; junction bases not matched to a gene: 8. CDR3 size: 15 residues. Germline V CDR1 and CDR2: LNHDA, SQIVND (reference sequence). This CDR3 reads CASKGSGTGNEKLFF. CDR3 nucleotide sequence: TGTGCCAGTAAAGGTTCGGGGACAGGGAATGAAAAACTGTTTTTT.

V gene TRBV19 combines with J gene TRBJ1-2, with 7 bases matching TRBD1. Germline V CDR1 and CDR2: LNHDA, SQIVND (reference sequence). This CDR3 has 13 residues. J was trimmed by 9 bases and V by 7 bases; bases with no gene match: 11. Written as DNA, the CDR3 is TGTGCCAGTAACAGGGACAGTATGTTGAGCTACACCTTC. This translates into CASNRDSMLSYTF.

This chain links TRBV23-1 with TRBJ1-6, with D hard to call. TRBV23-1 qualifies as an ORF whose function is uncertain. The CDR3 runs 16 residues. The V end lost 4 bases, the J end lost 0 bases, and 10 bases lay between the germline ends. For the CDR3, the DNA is TGCGCCAGCAGTCGGGAGGACGTCTCCTATAATTCACCCCTCCACTTT. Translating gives CASSREDVSYNSPLHF.

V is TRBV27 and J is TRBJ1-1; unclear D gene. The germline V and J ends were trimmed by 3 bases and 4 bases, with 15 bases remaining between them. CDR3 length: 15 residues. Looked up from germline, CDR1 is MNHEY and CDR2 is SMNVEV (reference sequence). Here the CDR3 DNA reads TGTGCCAGCAGTTTTGGAGGCGGGGTGGGCACTGAAGCTTTCTTT. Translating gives CASSFGGGVGTEAFF.